This T cell receptor beta chain came from a study of T cell changes during pregnancy in multiple sclerosis. The CDR3 totals 18 residues. The ends lost 2 bases at V and 4 bases at J; junction bases unmatched: 15. Germline lookup yields CDR1 SEHNR and CDR2 FQNEAQ (reference sequence). Produced via immunoSEQ multiplex PCR; TCRdb's table is partial and in-frame only. The table has around 57,000 clones, roughly 91% seen once. This specimen consisted of peripheral blood, obtained in the third trimester of pregnancy. The receptor was isolated from a female donor in good health, enrolled as a control in a pregnancy study. The gene calls are TRBV7-9 and TRBJ2-7, with 9 bases that match TRBD2. The CDR3 bases are TGTGCCAGCAGCTTACCGTCGACTAGCGGCCTAGCAGATTACGAGCAGTACTTC. This translates into CASSLPSTSGLADYEQYF. The whole variable domain, remainder taken from reference TRBV7-9 and TRBJ2-7, is DTGVSQNPRHKITKRGQNVTFRCDPISEHNRLYWYRQTLGQGPEFLTYFQNEAQLEKSRLLSDRFSAERPKGSFSTLEIQRTEQGDSAMYLCASSLPSTSGLADYEQYFGPGTRLTVT.